This T cell receptor (beta chain) is from a study of blood T cell repertoires in COVID-19. This CDR3 has 17 amino acids. The J segment lost 4 bases and the V segment lost 4 bases, leaving 11 bases of the junction unmatched. The germline CDR1 and CDR2 sequences are MNHEY and SMNVEV (reference sequence). Sequencing used immunoSEQ multiplex PCR; TCRdb keeps in-frame clones, though not all of them. The repertoire has approximately 140,000 clones, 80% of them found once; the top ten carry 10% to 15%. The sample consisted of peripheral blood. The source is a man between 60 and 75 years old with active or convalescent COVID-19. The chain joins TRBV27 to TRBJ2-2; 8 bases agree with TRBD2. The CDR3 DNA is TGTGCCAGCAGTTCCCTTTTGCGGGAGGTCTCCACCGGGGAGCTGTTTTTT. Translated: CASSSLLREVSTGELFF.